This T cell receptor beta chain was sequenced during a study of Ad26.COV2.S vaccination and SARS-CoV-2 variants. Study-level background: Sample donor was a member of the COV1001 Ad26.COV2.S trial arm. General observations from the study: Comparability of non-spike TCR breadth was observed across vaccine and placebo recipients. It is possible that the TCR breadth and depth analyses underestimated the total T cell responses.

This clone occurred once. The target antigen is unknown. Sequenced by immunoSEQ multiplex PCR; TCRdb stores in-frame clones only, minus some. The data contain around 500,000 clones, 80% to 90% of them singletons. Treatment described: some 20 received Ad26.COV2.S at low or high dose, single or two shots; about 5 received placebo; per-sample allocation not given. At day 63 after the first vaccine or placebo injection, samples were drawn. Aged 18-55 years, donor was enrolled in Boston in about 2020. The CDR3 spans 14 residues. Trimming cost V 2 bases and J 6 bases; bases outside gene matches: 3. Per the germline V gene, CDR1 is SGHAT and CDR2 is FQNNGV.

The origin of this receptor is a person between 18 and 65 years old who received the Ad26.COV2.S COVID-19 vaccine or a placebo. Sequencing was performed on peripheral blood, taken in a trial of Ad26.COV2.S vaccine versus placebo. The V gene is TRBV11-2, the J gene TRBJ2-1; 8 bases map to TRBD2. The CDR3 DNA reads as TGTGCCAGCAGCTTAATAGCGGGACCCAATGAGCAGTTCTTC. This encodes CASSLIAGPNEQFF. The variable domain in full, completed from reference TRBV11-2 and TRBJ2-1, reads EAGVAQSPRYKIIEKRQSVAFWCNPISGHATLYWYQQILGQGPKLLIQFQNNGVVDDSQLPKDRFSAERLKGVDSTLKIQPAKLEDSAVYLCASSLIAGPNEQFFGPGTRLTVL.